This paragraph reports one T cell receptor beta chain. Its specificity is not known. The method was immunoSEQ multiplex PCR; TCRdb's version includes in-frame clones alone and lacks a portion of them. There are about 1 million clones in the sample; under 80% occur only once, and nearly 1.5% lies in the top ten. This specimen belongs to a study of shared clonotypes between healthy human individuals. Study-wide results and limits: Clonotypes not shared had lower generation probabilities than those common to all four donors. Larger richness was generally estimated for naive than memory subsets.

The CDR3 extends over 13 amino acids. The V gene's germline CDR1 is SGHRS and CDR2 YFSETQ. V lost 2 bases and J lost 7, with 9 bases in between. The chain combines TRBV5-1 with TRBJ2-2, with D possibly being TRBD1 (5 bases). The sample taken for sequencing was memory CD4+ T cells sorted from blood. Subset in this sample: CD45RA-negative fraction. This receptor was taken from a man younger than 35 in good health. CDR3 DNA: TGCGCCAGCAGCTTTACAGGAGTCGGGGAGCTGTTTTTT. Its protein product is CASSFTGVGELFF.